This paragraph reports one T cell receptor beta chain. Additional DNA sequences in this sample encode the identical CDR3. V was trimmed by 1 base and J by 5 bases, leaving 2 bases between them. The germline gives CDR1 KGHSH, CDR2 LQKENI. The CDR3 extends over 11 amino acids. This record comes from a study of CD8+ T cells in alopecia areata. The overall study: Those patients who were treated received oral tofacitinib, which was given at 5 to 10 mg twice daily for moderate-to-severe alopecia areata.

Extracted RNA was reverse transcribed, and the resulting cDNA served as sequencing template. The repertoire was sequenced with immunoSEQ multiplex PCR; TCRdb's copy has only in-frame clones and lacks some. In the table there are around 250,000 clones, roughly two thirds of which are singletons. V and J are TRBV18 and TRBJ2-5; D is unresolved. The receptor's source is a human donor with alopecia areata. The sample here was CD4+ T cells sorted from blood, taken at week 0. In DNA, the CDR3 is TGTGCCAGCTCACCACAGGAGACCCAGTACTTC. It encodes CASSPQETQYF.